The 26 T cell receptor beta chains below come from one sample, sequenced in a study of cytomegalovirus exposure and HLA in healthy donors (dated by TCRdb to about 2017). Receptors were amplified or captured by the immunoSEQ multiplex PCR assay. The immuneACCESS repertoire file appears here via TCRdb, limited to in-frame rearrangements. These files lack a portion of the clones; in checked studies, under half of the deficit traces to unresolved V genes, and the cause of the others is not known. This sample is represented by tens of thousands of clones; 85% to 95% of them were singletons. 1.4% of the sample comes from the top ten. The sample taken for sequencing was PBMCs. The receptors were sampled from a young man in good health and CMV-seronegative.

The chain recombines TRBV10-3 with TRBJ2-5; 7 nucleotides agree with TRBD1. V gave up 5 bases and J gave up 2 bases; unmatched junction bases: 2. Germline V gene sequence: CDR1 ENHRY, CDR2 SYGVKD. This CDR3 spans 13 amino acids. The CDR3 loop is CAISSGQQETQYF. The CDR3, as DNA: TGTGCCATCAGTTCGGGACAGCAAGAGACCCAGTACTTC.

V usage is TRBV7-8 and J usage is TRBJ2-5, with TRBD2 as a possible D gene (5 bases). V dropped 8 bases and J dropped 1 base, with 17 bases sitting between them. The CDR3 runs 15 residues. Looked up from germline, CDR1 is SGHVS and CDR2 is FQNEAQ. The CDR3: CASRSLDGGQETQYF. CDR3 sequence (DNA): TGTGCCAGCCGATCTCTCGACGGAGGCCAAGAGACCCAGTACTTC.

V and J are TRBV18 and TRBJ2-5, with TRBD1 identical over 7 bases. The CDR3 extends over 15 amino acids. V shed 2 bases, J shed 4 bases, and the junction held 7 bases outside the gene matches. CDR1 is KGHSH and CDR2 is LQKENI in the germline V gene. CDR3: CASSPYNAGGETQYF. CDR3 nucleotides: TGTGCCAGCTCACCATATAACGCAGGGGGAGAGACCCAGTACTTC. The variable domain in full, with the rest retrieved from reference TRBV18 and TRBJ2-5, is NAGVMQNPRHLVRRRGQEARLRCSPMKGHSHVYWYRQLPEEGLKFMVYLQKENIIDESGMPKERFSAEFPKEGPSILRIQQVVRGDSAAYFCASSPYNAGGETQYFGPGTRLLVL.

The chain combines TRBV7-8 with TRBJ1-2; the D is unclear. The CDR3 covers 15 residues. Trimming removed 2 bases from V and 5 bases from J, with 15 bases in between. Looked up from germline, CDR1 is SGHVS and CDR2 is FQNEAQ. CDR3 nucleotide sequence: TGTGCCAGCAGCTTAAGCCCACCAGGTGGGTATGGCTACACCTTC. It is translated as CASSLSPPGGYGYTF.

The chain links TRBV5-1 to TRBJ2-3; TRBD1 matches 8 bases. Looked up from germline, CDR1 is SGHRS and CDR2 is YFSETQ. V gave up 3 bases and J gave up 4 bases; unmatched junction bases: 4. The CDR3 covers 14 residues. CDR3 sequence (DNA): TGCGCCAGCAGCTCGACAGGGGCGGCAGATACGCAGTATTTT. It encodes CASSSTGAADTQYF. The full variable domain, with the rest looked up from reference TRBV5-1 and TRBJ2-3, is KAGVTQTPRYLIKTRGQQVTLSCSPISGHRSVSWYQQTPGQGLQFLFEYFSETQRNKGNFPGRFSGRQFSNSRSEMNVSTLELGDSALYLCASSSTGAADTQYFGPGTRLTVL.

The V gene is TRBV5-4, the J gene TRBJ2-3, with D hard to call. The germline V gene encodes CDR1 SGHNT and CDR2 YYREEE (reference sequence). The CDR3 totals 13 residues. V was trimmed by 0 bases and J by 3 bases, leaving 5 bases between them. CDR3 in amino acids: CASSLGATDTQYF. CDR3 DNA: TGTGCCAGCAGCTTGGGCGCGACAGATACGCAGTATTTT.

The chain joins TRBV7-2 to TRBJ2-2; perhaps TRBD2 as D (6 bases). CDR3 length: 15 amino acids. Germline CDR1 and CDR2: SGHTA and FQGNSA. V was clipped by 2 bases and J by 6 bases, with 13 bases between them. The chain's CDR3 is CASSLSGSGAGELFF. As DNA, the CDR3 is TGTGCCAGCAGCTTATCCGGGAGTGGTGCCGGGGAGCTGTTTTTT.

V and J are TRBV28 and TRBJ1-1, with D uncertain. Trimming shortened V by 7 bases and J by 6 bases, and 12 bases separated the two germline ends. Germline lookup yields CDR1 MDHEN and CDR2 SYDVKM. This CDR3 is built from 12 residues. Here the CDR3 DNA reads TGTGCCAGCAAGTCCGAGAGGCCTGAAGCTTTCTTT. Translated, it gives CASKSERPEAFF.

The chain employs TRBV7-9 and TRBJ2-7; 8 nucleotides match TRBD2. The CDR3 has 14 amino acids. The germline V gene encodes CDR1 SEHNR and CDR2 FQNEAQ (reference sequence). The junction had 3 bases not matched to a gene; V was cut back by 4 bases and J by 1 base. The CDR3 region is CASSSGTSSYEQYF. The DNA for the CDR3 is TGTGCCAGCAGCTCTGGGACTAGTTCCTACGAGCAGTACTTC.

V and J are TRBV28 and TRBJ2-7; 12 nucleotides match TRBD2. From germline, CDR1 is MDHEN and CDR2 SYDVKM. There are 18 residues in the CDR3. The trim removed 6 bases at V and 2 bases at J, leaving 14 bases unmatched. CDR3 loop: CASSPPGASGRAAYEQYF. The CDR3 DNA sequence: TGTGCCAGCAGCCCTCCGGGGGCTAGCGGGAGGGCGGCCTACGAGCAGTACTTC.

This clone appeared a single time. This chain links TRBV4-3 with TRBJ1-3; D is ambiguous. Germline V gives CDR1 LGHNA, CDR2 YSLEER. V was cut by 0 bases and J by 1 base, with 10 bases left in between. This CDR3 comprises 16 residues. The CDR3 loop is CASSQDTSVSGNTIYF. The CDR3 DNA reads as TGCGCCAGCAGCCAAGATACGTCAGTTTCTGGAAACACCATATATTTT.

The CDR3 DNA reads TGTGCCAGCAGCCTTAATACTTTACAAGAGACCCAGTACTTC. This gives the protein CASSLNTLQETQYF. The rearrangement links TRBV7-2 to TRBJ2-5; D not certain. Trimming stripped 5 bases from V and 2 bases from J, with 12 bases between. Germline loops: CDR1 SGHTA, CDR2 FQGNSA. This CDR3 region has 14 residues.

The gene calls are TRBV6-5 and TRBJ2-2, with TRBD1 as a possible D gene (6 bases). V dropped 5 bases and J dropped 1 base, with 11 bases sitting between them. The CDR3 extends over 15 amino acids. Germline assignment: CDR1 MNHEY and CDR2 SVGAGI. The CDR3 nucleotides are TGTGCCAGCAGTGGCCGGGACAAGAACACCGGGGAGCTGTTTTTT. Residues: CASSGRDKNTGELFF.

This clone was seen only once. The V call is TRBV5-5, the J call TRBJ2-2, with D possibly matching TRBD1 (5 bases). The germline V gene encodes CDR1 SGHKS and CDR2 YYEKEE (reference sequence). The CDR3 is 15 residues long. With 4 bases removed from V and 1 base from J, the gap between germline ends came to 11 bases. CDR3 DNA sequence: TGTGCCAGCAGCCCGGCAGGGTTGAACACCGGGGAGCTGTTTTTT. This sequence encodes CASSPAGLNTGELFF.

The CDR3 is CASSLALLAGVQETQYF. The CDR3 DNA sequence: TGTGCCAGCAGCTTAGCGCTCCTAGCGGGCGTTCAAGAGACCCAGTACTTC. The V and J genes are TRBV7-2 and TRBJ2-5, with 8 bases matching TRBD2. The CDR3 contains 17 residues. The V gene's germline CDR1 is SGHTA and CDR2 FQGNSA. V gave up 0 bases and J gave up 2 bases; unmatched junction bases: 8. Combining the CDR3 with reference TRBV7-2 and TRBJ2-5 gives the whole variable domain GAGVSQSPSNKVTEKGKDVELRCDPISGHTALYWYRQSLGQGLEFLIYFQGNSAPDKSGLPSDRFSAERTGGSVSTLTIQRTQQEDSAVYLCASSLALLAGVQETQYFGPGTRLLVL.

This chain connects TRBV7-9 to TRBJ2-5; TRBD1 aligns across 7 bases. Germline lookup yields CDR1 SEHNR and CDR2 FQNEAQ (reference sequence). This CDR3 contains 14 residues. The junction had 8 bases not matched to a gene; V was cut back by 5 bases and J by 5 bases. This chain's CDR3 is CASSHTGAGETQYF. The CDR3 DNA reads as TGTGCCAGCAGCCACACAGGGGCTGGGGAGACCCAGTACTTC.

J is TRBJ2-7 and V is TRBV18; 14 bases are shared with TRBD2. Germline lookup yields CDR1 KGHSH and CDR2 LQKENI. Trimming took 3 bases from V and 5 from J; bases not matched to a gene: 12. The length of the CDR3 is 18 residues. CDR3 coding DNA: TGTGCCAGCTCACCTCTCTCGACTAGCGGGAGGGCCGCCCACGAGCAGTACTTC. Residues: CASSPLSTSGRAAHEQYF.

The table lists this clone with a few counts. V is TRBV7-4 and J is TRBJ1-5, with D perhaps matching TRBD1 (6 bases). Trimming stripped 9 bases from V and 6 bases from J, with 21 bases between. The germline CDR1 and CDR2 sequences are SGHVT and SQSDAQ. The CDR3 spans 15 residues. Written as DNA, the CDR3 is TGTGCCAGTGTATTACAGGGCAGTCGGCGTCAGCCCCAGCATTTT. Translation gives CASVLQGSRRQPQHF.

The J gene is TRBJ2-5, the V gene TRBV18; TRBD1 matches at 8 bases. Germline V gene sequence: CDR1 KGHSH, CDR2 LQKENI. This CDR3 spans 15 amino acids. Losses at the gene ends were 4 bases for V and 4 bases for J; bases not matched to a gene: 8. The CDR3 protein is CASSLDRAYGETQYF. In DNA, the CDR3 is TGTGCCAGCTCACTGGACAGGGCGTACGGAGAGACCCAGTACTTC.

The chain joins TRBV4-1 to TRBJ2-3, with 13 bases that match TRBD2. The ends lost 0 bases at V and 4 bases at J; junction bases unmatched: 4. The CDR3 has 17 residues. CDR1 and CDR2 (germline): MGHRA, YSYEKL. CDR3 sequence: CASSQEDGLAGADTQYF. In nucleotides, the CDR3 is TGCGCCAGCAGCCAAGAAGATGGACTAGCGGGAGCAGATACGCAGTATTTT.

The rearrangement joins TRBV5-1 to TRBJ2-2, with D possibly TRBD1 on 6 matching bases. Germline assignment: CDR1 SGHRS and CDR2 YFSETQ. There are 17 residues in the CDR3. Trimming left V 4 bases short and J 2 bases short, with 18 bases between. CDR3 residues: CASSPTITGTNTGELFF. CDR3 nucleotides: TGCGCCAGCAGCCCCACGATAACAGGGACAAACACCGGGGAGCTGTTTTTT.

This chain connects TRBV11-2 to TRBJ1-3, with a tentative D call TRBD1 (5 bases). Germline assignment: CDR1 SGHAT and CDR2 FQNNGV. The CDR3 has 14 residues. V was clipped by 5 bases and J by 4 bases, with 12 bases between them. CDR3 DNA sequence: TGTGCCAGCAGCGCCGGGGGTGGGGGAAACACCATATATTTT. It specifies CASSAGGGGNTIYF.

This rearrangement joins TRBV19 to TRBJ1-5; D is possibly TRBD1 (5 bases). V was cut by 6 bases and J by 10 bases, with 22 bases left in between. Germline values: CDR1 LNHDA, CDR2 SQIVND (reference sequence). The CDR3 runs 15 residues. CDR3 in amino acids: CASSLTQVFLLPQHF. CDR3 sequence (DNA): TGTGCCAGTAGCCTTACACAGGTATTTCTTTTACCCCAGCATTTT.

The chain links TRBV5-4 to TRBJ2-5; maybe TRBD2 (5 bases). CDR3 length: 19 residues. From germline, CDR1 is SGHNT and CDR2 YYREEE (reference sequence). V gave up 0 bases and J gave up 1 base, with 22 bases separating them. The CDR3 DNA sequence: TGTGCCAGCAGCTTGGCCAGAACTAGGACCGTAATTACCCAAGAGACCCAGTACTTC. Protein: CASSLARTRTVITQETQYF.

The CDR3 is CASSGPGGASSYNEQFF. CDR3 DNA sequence: TGTGCCAGCAGCGGGCCGGGGGGCGCATCCTCCTACAATGAGCAGTTCTTC. The chain links TRBV7-8 to TRBJ2-1; D possibly corresponds to TRBD2 (7 bases). CDR1 and CDR2 (germline): SGHVS, FQNEAQ. Trimming removed 5 bases at V and 0 bases at J, with 17 bases between. This CDR3 is built from 17 residues.

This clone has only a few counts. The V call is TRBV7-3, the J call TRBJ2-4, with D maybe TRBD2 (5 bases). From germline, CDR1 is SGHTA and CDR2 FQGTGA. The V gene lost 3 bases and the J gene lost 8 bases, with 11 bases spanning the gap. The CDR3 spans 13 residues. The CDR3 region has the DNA TGTGCCAGCAGCTTCTCCCGGGGAGACATTCAGTACTTC. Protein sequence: CASSFSRGDIQYF. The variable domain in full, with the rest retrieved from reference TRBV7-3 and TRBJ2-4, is GAGVSQTPSNKVTEKGKYVELRCDPISGHTALYWYRQSLGQGPEFLIYFQGTGAADDSGLPNDRFFAVRPEGSVSTLKIQRTERGDSAVYLCASSFSRGDIQYFGAGTRLSVL.